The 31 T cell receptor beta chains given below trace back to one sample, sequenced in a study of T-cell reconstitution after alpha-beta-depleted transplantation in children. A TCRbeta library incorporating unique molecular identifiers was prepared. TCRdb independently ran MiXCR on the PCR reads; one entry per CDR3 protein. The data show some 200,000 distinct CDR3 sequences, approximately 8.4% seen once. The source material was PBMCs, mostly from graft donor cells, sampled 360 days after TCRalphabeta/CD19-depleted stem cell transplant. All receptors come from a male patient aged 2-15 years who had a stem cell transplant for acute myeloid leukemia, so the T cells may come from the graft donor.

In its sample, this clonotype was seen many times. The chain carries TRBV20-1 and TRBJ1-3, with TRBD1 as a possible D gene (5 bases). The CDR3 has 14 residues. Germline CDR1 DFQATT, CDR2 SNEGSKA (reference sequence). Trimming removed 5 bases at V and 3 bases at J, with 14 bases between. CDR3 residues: CSAVFQGNGNTIYF. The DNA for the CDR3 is TGCAGTGCTGTATTCCAGGGAAATGGAAACACCATATATTTT.

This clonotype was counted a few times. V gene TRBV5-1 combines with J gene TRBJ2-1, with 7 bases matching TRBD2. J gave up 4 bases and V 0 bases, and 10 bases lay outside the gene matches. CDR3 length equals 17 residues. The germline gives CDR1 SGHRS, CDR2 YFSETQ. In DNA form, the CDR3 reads TGCGCCAGCAGCTTGGGAGACGGACTAGGAAGGTACAATGAGCAGTTCTTC. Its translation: CASSLGDGLGRYNEQFF.

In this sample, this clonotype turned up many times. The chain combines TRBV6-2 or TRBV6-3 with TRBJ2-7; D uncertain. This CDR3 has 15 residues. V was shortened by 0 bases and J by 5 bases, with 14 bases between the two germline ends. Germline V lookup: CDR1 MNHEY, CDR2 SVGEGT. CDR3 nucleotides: TGTGCCAGCAGTTACTCGGCCTTACACGGCCACGAGCAGTACTTC. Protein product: CASSYSALHGHEQYF.

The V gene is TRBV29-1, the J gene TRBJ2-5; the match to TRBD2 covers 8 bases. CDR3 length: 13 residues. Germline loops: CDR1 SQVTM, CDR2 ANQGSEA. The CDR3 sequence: CTVQRESGETQYF. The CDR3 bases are TGCACCGTCCAGCGGGAGTCCGGGGAGACCCAGTACTTC.

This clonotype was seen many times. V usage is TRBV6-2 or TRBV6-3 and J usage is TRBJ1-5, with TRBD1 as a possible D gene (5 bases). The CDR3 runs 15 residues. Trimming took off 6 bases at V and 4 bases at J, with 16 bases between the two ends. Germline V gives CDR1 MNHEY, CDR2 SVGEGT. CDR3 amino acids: CASRTPRGGNQPQHF. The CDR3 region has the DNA TGTGCCAGCAGAACCCCCCGGGGCGGGAATCAGCCCCAGCATTTT.

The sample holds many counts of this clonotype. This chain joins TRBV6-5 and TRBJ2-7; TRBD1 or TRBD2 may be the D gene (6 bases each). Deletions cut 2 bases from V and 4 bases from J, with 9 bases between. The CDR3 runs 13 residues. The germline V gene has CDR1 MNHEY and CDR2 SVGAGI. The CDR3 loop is CASSYGGQYEQYF. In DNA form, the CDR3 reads TGTGCCAGCAGTTACGGGGGGCAATACGAGCAGTACTTC.

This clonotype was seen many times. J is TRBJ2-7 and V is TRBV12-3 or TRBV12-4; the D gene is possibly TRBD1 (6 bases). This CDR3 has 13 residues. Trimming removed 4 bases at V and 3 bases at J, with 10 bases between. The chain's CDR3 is CASSWGPDYEQYV. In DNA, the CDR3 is TGTGCCAGCAGTTGGGGGCCGGACTACGAGCAGTACGTC.

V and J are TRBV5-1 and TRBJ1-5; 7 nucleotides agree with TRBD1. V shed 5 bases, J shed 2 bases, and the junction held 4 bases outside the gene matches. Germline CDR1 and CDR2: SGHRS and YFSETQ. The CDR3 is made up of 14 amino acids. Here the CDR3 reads CASRPTGGNQPQHF. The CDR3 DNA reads TGCGCCAGCAGACCTACAGGGGGCAATCAGCCCCAGCATTTT. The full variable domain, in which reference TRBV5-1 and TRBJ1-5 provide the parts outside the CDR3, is KAGVTQTPRYLIKTRGQQVTLSCSPISGHRSVSWYQQTPGQGLQFLFEYFSETQRNKGNFPGRFSGRQFSNSRSEMNVSTLELGDSALYLCASRPTGGNQPQHFGDGTRLSIL.

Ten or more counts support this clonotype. DNA of the CDR3: TGCAGCGTTGTAGCGGGAGCGGTGGATGAGCAGTTCTTC. Protein: CSVVAGAVDEQFF. The chain recombines TRBV29-1 with TRBJ2-1; 9 positions agree with TRBD2. The CDR3 sequence is 13 residues long. Trimming at V came to 4 bases and at J to 8 bases, leaving 6 bases not matched to a gene. From germline, CDR1 is SQVTM and CDR2 ANQGSEA.

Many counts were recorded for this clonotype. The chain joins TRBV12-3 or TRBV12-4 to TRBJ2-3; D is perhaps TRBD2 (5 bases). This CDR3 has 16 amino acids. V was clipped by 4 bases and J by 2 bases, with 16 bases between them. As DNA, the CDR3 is TGTGCCAGCAGTTCGGGGAAACTAGGCATCACAGATACGCAGTATTTT. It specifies CASSSGKLGITDTQYF.

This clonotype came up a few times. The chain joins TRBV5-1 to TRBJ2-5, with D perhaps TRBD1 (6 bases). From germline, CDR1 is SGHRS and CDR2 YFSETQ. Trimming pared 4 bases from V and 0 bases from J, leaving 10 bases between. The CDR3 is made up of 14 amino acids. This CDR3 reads CASSGDRNQETQYF. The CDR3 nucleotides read TGCGCCAGCAGCGGTGACAGGAACCAAGAGACCCAGTACTTC.

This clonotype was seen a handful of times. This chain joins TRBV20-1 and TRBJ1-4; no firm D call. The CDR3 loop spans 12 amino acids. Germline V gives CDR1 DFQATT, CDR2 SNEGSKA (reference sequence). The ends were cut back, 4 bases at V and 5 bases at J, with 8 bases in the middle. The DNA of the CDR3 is TGCAGTGCTAAGGCCGGGAATGAAAAACTGTTTTTT. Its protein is CSAKAGNEKLFF.

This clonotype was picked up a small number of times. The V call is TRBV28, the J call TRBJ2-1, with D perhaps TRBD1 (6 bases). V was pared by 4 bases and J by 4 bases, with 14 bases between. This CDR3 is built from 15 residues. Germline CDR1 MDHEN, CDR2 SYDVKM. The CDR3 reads CASSSDRETYNEQFF. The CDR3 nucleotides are TGTGCCAGCAGTTCGGACAGAGAAACATACAATGAGCAGTTCTTC.

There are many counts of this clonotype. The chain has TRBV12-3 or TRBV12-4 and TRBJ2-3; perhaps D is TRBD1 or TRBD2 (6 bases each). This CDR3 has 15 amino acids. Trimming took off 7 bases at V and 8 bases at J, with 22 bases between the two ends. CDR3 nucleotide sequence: TGTGCCAGCACCTTGGGCGACTACGAGGGGGGTACGCAGTATTTT. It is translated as CASTLGDYEGGTQYF.

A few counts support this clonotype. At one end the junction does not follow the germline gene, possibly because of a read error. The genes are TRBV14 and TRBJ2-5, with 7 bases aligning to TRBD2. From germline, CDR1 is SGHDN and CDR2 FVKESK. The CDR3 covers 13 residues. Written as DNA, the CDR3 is TGTGCCAGCAGCCAAGGGTCTTTCCAGCGGGGTCAGTTC. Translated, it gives CASSQGSFQRGQF.

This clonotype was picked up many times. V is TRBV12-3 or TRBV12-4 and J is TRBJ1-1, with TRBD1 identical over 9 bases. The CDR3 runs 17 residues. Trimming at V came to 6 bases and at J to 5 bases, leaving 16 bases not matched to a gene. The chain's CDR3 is CASRHPGQGMQRTEAFF. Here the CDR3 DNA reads TGTGCCAGCAGACATCCGGGACAGGGAATGCAGCGGACTGAAGCTTTCTTT.

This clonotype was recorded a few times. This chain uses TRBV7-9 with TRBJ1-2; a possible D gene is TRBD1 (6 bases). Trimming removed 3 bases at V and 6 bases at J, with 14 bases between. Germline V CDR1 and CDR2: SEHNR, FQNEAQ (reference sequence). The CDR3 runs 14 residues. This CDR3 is CASSFKGTGNGYTF. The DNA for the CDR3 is TGTGCCAGCAGCTTTAAGGGTACAGGGAATGGCTACACCTTC.

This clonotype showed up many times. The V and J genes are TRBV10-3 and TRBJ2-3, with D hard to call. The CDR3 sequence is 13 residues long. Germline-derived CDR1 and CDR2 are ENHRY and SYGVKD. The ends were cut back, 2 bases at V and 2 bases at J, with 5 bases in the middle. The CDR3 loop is CAISEGYTDTQYF. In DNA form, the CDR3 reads TGTGCCATCAGTGAGGGTTACACAGATACGCAGTATTTT.

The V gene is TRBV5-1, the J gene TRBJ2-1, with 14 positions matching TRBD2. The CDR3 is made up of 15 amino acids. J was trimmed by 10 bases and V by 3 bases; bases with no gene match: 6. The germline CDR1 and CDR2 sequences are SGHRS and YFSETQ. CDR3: CASSWDGTSGREQFF. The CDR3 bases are TGCGCCAGCAGCTGGGACGGGACTAGCGGGAGAGAGCAGTTCTTC.

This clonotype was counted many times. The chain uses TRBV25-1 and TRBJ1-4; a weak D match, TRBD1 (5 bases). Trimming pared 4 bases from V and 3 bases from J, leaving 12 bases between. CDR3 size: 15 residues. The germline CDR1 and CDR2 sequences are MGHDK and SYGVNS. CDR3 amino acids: CASSARDVPNEKLFF. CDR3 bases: TGTGCCAGCAGTGCCCGGGACGTCCCTAATGAAAAACTGTTTTTT.

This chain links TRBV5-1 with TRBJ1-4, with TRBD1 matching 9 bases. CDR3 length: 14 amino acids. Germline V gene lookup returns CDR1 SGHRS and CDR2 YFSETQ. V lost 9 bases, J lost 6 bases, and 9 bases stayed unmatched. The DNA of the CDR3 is TGCGCCACCAGGAAGGACAGGGGATATGAAAAACTGTTTTTT. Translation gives CATRKDRGYEKLFF. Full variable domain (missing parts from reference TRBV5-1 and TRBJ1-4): KAGVTQTPRYLIKTRGQQVTLSCSPISGHRSVSWYQQTPGQGLQFLFEYFSETQRNKGNFPGRFSGRQFSNSRSEMNVSTLELGDSALYLCATRKDRGYEKLFFGSGTQLSVL.

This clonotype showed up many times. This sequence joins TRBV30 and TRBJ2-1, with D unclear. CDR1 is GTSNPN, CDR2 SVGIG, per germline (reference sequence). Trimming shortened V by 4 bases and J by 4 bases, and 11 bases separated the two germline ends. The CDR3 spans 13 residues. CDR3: CAWTWLSYNEQFF. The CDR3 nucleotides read TGTGCCTGGACGTGGCTATCATACAATGAGCAGTTCTTC.

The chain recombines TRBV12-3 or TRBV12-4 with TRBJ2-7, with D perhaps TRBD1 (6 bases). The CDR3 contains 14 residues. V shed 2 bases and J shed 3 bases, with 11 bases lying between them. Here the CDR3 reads CASSLRVRGYEQYF. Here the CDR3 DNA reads TGTGCCAGCAGTTTACGTGTCAGGGGCTACGAGCAGTACTTC.

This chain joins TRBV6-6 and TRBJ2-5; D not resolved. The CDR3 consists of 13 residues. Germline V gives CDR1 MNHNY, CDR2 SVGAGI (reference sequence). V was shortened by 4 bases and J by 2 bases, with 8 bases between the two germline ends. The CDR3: CASSLRFQETQYF. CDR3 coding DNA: TGTGCCAGCAGTTTACGTTTTCAAGAGACCCAGTACTTC.

This CDR3 is CASSLGGDPTQYF. CDR3 coding DNA: TGTGCCAGCAGTTTAGGGGGGGACCCGACCCAGTACTTC. J is TRBJ2-5 and V is TRBV28; 7 bases map to TRBD2. CDR3 length: 13 amino acids. CDR1 is MDHEN and CDR2 is SYDVKM in the germline V gene. Trimming cost V 2 bases and J 7 bases; bases outside gene matches: 4.

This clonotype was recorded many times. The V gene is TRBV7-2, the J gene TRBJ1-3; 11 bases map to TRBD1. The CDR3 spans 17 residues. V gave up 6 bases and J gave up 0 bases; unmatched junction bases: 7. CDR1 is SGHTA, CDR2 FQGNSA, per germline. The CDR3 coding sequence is TGTGCCAGCAGTAGGACAGGGGGCCGCAACTCTGGAAACACCATATATTTT. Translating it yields CASSRTGGRNSGNTIYF.

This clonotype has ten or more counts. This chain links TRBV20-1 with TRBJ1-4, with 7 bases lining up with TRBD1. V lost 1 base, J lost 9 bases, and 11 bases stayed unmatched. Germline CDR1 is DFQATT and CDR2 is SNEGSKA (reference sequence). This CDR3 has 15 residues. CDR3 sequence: CSARVQGGVQKKLFF. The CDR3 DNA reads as TGCAGTGCTAGAGTTCAGGGGGGTGTTCAGAAAAAACTGTTTTTT.

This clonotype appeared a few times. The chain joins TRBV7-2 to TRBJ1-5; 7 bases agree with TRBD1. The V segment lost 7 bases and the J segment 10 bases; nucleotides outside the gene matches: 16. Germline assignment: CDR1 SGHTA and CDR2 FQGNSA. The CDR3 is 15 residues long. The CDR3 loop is CASTGITGDIGPQHF. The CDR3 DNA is TGTGCCAGCACGGGGATTACAGGGGACATAGGACCCCAGCATTTT.

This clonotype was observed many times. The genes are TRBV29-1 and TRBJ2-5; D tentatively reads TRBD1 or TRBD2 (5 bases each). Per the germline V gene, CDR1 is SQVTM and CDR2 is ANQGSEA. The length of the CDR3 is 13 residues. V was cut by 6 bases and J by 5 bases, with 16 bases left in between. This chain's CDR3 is CSVQRQWGETQYF. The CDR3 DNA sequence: TGCAGCGTACAAAGGCAGTGGGGGGAGACCCAGTACTTC.

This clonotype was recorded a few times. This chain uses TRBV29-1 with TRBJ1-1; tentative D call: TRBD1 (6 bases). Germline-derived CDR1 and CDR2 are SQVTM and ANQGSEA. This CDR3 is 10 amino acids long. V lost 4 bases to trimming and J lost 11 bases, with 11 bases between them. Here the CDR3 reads CSVVGADAFF. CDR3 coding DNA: TGCAGCGTTGTGGGGGCAGACGCTTTCTTT.

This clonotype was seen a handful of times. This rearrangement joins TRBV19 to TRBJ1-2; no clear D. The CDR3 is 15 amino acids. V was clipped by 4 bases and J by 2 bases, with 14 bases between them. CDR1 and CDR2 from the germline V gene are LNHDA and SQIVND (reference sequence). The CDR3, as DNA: TGTGCCAGTAGTACAGACGGCAGTTTCAACTATGGCTACACCTTC. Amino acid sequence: CASSTDGSFNYGYTF.